Presented here are 22 T cell receptor beta chains from one specimen sequenced in a study of T cells in Graves' hyperthyroidism and ophthalmopathy. Researchers amplified the TCR beta CDR3 regions from RNA transcripts. The TCR CDR3 first-round RT-PCR relied on the HTBI primer set. TCRdb independently ran MiXCR on the multiplex PCR reads; one entry per CDR3 protein. The repertoire holds approximately 690,000 distinct CDR3 sequences, with 20% as singletons. What was sequenced was blood. The receptors here all came from a man between 25 and 39 years old with Graves' ophthalmopathy.

V usage is TRBV25-1 and J usage is TRBJ1-6, with 7 bases aligning to TRBD1. The CDR3 has 15 residues. The junction had 7 bases not matched to a gene; V was cut back by 1 base and J by 10 bases. Germline V lookup: CDR1 MGHDK, CDR2 SYGVNS. CDR3 loop: CASSEWTDRNSPLHF. DNA of the CDR3: TGTGCCAGCAGTGAATGGACGGACAGGAACTCACCCCTCCACTTT.

In this sample, this clonotype turned up many times. This chain joins TRBV6-6 and TRBJ1-1; D not certain. V dropped 2 bases and J dropped 4 bases, with 8 bases sitting between them. CDR3 length: 13 residues. Germline V lookup: CDR1 MNHNY, CDR2 SVGAGI (reference sequence). The CDR3 is CASSYGSPTEAFF. The CDR3 nucleotides read TGTGCCAGCAGTTACGGGAGCCCCACTGAAGCTTTCTTT.

V and J are TRBV7-8 and TRBJ2-1; 13 bases are shared with TRBD2. Germline V gene lookup returns CDR1 SGHVS and CDR2 FQNEAQ. There are 15 residues in the CDR3. Trimming at V came to 8 bases and at J to 3 bases, leaving 4 bases not matched to a gene. The CDR3 loop is CASELAGGDYNEQFF. As DNA, the CDR3 is TGTGCCAGCGAACTAGCGGGAGGGGACTACAATGAGCAGTTCTTC. Looking up the rest from reference TRBV7-8 and TRBJ2-1 gives the full variable domain: GAGVSQSPRYKVAKRGQDVALRCDPISGHVSLFWYQQALGQGPEFLTYFQNEAQLDKSGLPSDRFFAERPEGSVSTLKIQRTQQEDSAVYLCASELAGGDYNEQFFGPGTRLTVL.

This clonotype was picked up a small number of times. The chain links TRBV15 to TRBJ2-1; D perhaps matches TRBD1 (6 bases). The germline gives CDR1 LNHNV, CDR2 YYDKDF (reference sequence). The CDR3 is made up of 18 amino acids. V lost 0 bases and J lost 2, with 17 bases in between. CDR3 nucleotide sequence: TGTGCCACCAGCAGAGACCAGGGTCGGACAGACCCCTACAATGAGCAGTTCTTC. Its protein is CATSRDQGRTDPYNEQFF.

The genes are TRBV7-2 and TRBJ2-7, with a weak D call TRBD1 (5 bases). Germline-derived CDR1 and CDR2 are SGHTA and FQGNSA. The V end was cut by 5 bases, the J end by 0 bases, with 11 bases between. The CDR3 runs 14 residues. The CDR3 DNA reads TGTGCCAGCAGCAGGGGTGTAAGCTCCTACGAGCAGTACTTC. This translates into CASSRGVSSYEQYF.

V gene TRBV14 combines with J gene TRBJ2-2, with D maybe TRBD1 (6 bases). Trimming stripped 3 bases from V and 2 bases from J, with 10 bases between. This CDR3 is built from 15 residues. In germline, CDR1 is SGHDN, CDR2 FVKESK. CDR3 sequence (DNA): TGTGCCAGCAGCCAGGGGACAAAAAACACCGGGGAGCTGTTTTTT. Protein: CASSQGTKNTGELFF.

The V call is TRBV5-4, the J call TRBJ2-3; D not certain. Germline CDR1 and CDR2: SGHNT and YYREEE (reference sequence). The CDR3 is made up of 13 amino acids. V was trimmed by 4 bases and J by 2 bases, leaving 8 bases between them. CDR3 amino acids: CASSVTDTDTQYF. CDR3 in DNA: TGTGCCAGCAGCGTAACAGACACAGATACGCAGTATTTT.

This clonotype was detected many times. This chain links TRBV20-1 with TRBJ2-7; weak D call: TRBD2 (5 bases). The germline V gene encodes CDR1 DFQATT and CDR2 SNEGSKA (reference sequence). This CDR3 comprises 13 residues. The V gene lost 3 bases and the J gene lost 0 bases, with 9 bases spanning the gap. Here the CDR3 reads CSARDFSSYEQYF. The CDR3 DNA sequence: TGCAGTGCTAGGGACTTCAGCTCCTACGAGCAGTACTTC.

V usage is TRBV28 and J usage is TRBJ2-6; D call uncertain. In germline, CDR1 is MDHEN, CDR2 SYDVKM. The length of the CDR3 is 14 residues. Trimming shortened V by 6 bases and J by 1 base, and 7 bases separated the two germline ends. The CDR3 DNA is TGTGCCAGCAGAGTTACTTCTGGGGCCAACGTCCTGACTTTC. Its translation is CASRVTSGANVLTF.

This clonotype came up a few times. This chain connects TRBV5-1 to TRBJ1-1; unclear D gene. There are 15 residues in the CDR3. Trimming took off 0 bases at V and 0 bases at J, with 9 bases between the two ends. From germline, CDR1 is SGHRS and CDR2 YFSETQ. As DNA, the CDR3 is TGCGCCAGCAGCTTGGATCCGTTCATGAACACTGAAGCTTTCTTT. Protein product: CASSLDPFMNTEAFF.

This clonotype turned up a few times. The chain combines TRBV15 with TRBJ1-2; the D is unclear. V lost 0 bases and J 2 bases, leaving 10 bases between the germline ends. Germline V gene lookup returns CDR1 LNHNV and CDR2 YYDKDF (reference sequence). There are 15 residues in the CDR3. The CDR3: CATSRETRLNYGYTF. The DNA of the CDR3 is TGTGCCACCAGCAGAGAGACAAGGCTGAACTATGGCTACACCTTC.

The CDR3 sequence: CASSLGDPKPQHF. CDR3 bases: TGTGCCAGCAGTTTGGGGGACCCCAAGCCCCAGCATTTT. The rearrangement uses TRBV12-3 or TRBV12-4 and TRBJ1-5; maybe TRBD1 (5 bases). V was shortened by 3 bases and J by 8 bases, with 11 bases between the two germline ends. This CDR3 is built from 13 residues.

This rearrangement joins TRBV7-2 to TRBJ2-4; the D gene is possibly TRBD2 (5 bases). Germline loops: CDR1 SGHTA, CDR2 FQGNSA. The CDR3 covers 17 residues. The V end lost 1 base, the J end lost 0 bases, and 13 bases lay between the germline ends. The CDR3 sequence: CASSLGGLYKAKNIQYF. The CDR3 region has the DNA TGTGCCAGCAGCTTAGGAGGGCTCTACAAAGCCAAAAACATTCAGTACTTC.

This clonotype was recorded a few times. This chain uses TRBV7-4 with TRBJ1-4; tentatively, D is TRBD1 (5 bases). The V end was cut by 1 base, the J end by 6 bases, with 12 bases between. Germline V gives CDR1 SGHVT, CDR2 SQSDAQ. This CDR3 region has 15 residues. CDR3 in DNA: TGTGCCAGCAGCTTAGGGGACCGGGGAGATGAAAAACTGTTTTTT. This encodes CASSLGDRGDEKLFF.

In its sample, this clonotype was seen a few times. V gene TRBV25-1 combines with J gene TRBJ2-7; perhaps D is TRBD1 or TRBD2 (5 bases each). Per the germline V gene, CDR1 is MGHDK and CDR2 is SYGVNS. This CDR3 comprises 16 residues. V lost 5 bases and J lost 2, with 19 bases in between. The CDR3 DNA reads as TGTGCCAGCAGTCAGGCACCGGGACGGGAAACCTACGAGCAGTACTTC. It encodes CASSQAPGRETYEQYF.

This sequence joins TRBV24-1 and TRBJ2-3; 10 nucleotides match TRBD1. The CDR3 contains 16 residues. V dropped 4 bases and J dropped 4; count of bases not matched to a gene: 7. The germline CDR1 and CDR2 sequences are KGHDR and SFDVKD. CDR3: CATSDPGTGAADTQYF. The CDR3 bases are TGTGCCACCAGTGACCCCGGGACAGGGGCAGCAGATACGCAGTATTTT.

The chain is built from TRBV6-1 and TRBJ2-5, with D possibly TRBD1 on 6 matching bases. Germline assignment: CDR1 MNHNS and CDR2 SASEGT. Trimming pared 7 bases from V and 13 bases from J, leaving 16 bases between. The CDR3 length is 11 residues. The CDR3 DNA sequence: TGTGCCAGCATGCGGGCGCAGGGGTCGTACTTC. Protein: CASMRAQGSYF.

The chain is built from TRBV28 and TRBJ2-3, with D unresolved. Trimming removed 6 bases from V and 9 bases from J, with 10 bases in between. The CDR3 is made up of 11 amino acids. The V gene's germline CDR1 is MDHEN and CDR2 SYDVKM. The CDR3 bases are TGTGCCAGCAGCTCTTCTCGGACGCAGTATTTT. Translating gives CASSSSRTQYF.

This clonotype was counted only a few times. This chain joins TRBV27 and TRBJ1-6, with a weak D call TRBD1 (6 bases). Trimming left V 10 bases short and J 0 bases short, with 16 bases between. Germline values: CDR1 MNHEY, CDR2 SMNVEV (reference sequence). This CDR3 has 16 amino acids. The CDR3 reads CANHETGSSYNSPLHF. For the CDR3, the DNA is TGTGCCAACCACGAAACAGGGAGCTCCTATAATTCACCCCTCCACTTT.

The table lists this clonotype with a few counts. The chain joins TRBV6-2 or TRBV6-3 to TRBJ2-1; 8 bases line up with TRBD1. The CDR3 runs 14 residues. Germline trimming cut 6 bases from V and 6 bases from J; bases unmatched to any gene: 7. CDR1 is MNHEY, CDR2 SVGEGT, per germline. The CDR3 is CASRPGGPTNEQFF. DNA for the CDR3: TGTGCCAGCAGACCAGGGGGCCCAACCAATGAGCAGTTCTTC.

This clonotype was counted at least ten times. One end of the junction does not line up with germline, which may come from a read error. The chain carries TRBV2 and TRBJ1-1; D remains unclear. CDR1 is SNHLY, CDR2 FYNNEI, per germline. This CDR3 spans 13 amino acids. For the CDR3, the DNA is TGTGCCAGCAGTGGAACGGGGAACGCTGAAGCTTTCTTT. This codes for CASSGTGNAEAFF.

On this clonotype: With a much larger clone just one base away, this may be a read error. This rearrangement joins TRBV11-2 to TRBJ2-1; 16 bases are a match to TRBD2. The CDR3 extends over 16 amino acids. With 5 bases clipped from V and 6 bases from J, the junction kept 4 bases outside the gene matches. Germline CDR1 is SGHAT and CDR2 is FQNNGV. The CDR3 sequence is CASSPGLAGGSNEQFF. CDR3 nucleotide sequence: TGTGCCAGCAGCCCGGGACTAGCGGGAGGGTCCAATGAGCAGTTCTTC.